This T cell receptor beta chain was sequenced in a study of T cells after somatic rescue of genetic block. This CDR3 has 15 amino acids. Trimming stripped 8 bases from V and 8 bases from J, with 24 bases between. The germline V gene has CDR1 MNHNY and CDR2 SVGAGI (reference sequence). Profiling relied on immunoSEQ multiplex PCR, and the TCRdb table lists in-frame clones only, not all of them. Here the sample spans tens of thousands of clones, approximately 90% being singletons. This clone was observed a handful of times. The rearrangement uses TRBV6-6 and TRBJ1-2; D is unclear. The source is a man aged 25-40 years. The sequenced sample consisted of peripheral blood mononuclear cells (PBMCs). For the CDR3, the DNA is TGTGCCAGCCGACCCGGTACCAGCGGCAAAGTGGGCTACACCTTC. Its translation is CASRPGTSGKVGYTF.